The clone carrying this T cell receptor beta chain was counted only a few times. A TCRbeta library incorporating unique molecular identifiers was prepared. TCRdb ran MiXCR on the PCR reads and lists one entry per CDR3 protein. The repertoire has approximately 510,000 distinct CDR3 sequences, around 17% of them found once; the top ten carry approximately 3%. The data derive from a study of T-cell reconstitution after alpha-beta-depleted transplantation in children. The specimen comprised PBMCs from the stem cell graft donor, sampled from the stem cell graft. The clonotype comes from a human donor who donated a stem cell graft to a child with acute lymphoblastic leukemia.

The CDR3 here is CASSRGLAGSTDTQYF. Here the CDR3 DNA reads TGTGCCAGCAGCCGCGGACTAGCGGGTTCCACAGATACGCAGTATTTT. The V gene is TRBV7-9, the J gene TRBJ2-3, with 11 bases that match TRBD2. Germline V gene sequence: CDR1 SEHNR, CDR2 FQNEAQ (reference sequence). The trim removed 5 bases at V and 2 bases at J, leaving 6 bases unmatched. The CDR3 covers 16 residues.